This T cell receptor beta chain was obtained from a study of metastatic and nonmetastatic thyroid tumors. From germline, CDR1 is SQVTM and CDR2 ANQGSEA. The CDR3 loop spans 13 amino acids. Deletions cut 6 bases from V and 1 base from J, with 10 bases between. There are many counts of this clone. This sample also contains other DNA sequences that code for the same CDR3. TCRdb reanalyzed the PCR reads with MiXCR. The sample consists of approximately 34,000 clones, about a sixth of them appearing once. Each patient went into thyroid surgery without having received any treatment. J is TRBJ2-1 and V is TRBV29-1; D perhaps matches TRBD1 (5 bases). Sample: blood. The receptor's source is a female donor with papillary thyroid cancer or a benign thyroid nodule (not recorded which). Some clones in this sample may be carry-over from other donors' samples. The CDR3 bases are TGCAGCGTCTCAGGGTATTCCTACAATGAGCAGTTCTTC. Its protein product is CSVSGYSYNEQFF.